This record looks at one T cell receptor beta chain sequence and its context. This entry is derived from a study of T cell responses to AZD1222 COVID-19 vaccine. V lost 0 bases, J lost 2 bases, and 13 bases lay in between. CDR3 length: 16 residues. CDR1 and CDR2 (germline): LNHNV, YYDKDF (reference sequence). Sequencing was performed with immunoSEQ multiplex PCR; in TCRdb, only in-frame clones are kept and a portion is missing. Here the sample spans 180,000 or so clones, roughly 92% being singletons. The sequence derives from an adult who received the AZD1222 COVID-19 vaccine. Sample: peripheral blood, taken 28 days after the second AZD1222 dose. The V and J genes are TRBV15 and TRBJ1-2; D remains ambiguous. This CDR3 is CATSRDRVAANYGYTF. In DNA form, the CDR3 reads TGTGCCACCAGCAGAGATCGGGTCGCAGCAAACTATGGCTACACCTTC.